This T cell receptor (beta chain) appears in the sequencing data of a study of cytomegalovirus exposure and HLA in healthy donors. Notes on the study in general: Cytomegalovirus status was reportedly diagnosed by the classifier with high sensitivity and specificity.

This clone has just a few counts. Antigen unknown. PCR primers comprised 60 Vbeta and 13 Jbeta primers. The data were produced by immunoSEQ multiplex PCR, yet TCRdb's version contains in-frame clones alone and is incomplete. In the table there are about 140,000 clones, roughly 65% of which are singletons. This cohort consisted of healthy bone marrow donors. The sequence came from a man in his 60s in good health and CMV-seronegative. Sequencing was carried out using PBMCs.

CDR3 sequence: CASRTGGIYEQYF. The CDR3 coding sequence is TGTGCCAGCAGAACGGGGGGTATATACGAGCAGTACTTC. The chain links TRBV28 to TRBJ2-7; 7 bases match TRBD2. The germline V gene encodes CDR1 MDHEN and CDR2 SYDVKM. CDR3 length: 13 residues. V shed 6 bases and J 4 bases; nucleotides not matched to a gene: 6.